This TCR beta chain was identified during a study of T-cell reconstitution after alpha-beta-depleted transplantation in children (dated by TCRdb to the mid-2010s). In terms of the full investigation: The study quantitatively tracked T-cell immune reconstitution after TCRalphabeta/CD19-depleted allogeneic hematopoietic cell transplantation in children using TCR repertoire profiling.

The germline V gene provides CDR1 SGDLS and CDR2 YYNGEE. The CDR3 starts with the cysteine, ends with the phenylalanine, and has 18 residues. This entry keeps only the CDR3 DNA: 54 bases, framed from base 1. Trimming accounts for 4 bases at V and 1 base at J, while the number of junction bases matched to no gene is 15. Summary of the overall study and its limitations: The high TCRbeta diversity at day 60 in some patients was ascribed to recipient T cells and intrathymic progenitors that had survived conditioning. Apparently early alphabetaT-cell count recovery about two months after transplant reportedly relied on only several hundred rapidly expanded clones derived from non-depleted graft cells. Over subsequent months, a decline in hyperexpanded clone frequencies was noted, and after one year, T-cell counts and TCRbeta diversity were mostly ascribed to newly produced T cells.

Only a few counts were recorded for this clonotype. Its antigen remains unidentified. Within one base of it there is no much larger clone, and no base qualities were kept. The treatment or condition label, read with the paper, signifies: allogeneic hematopoietic cell transplantation with graft depleted of TCRalphabeta T cells and CD19 B cells. The children who served as transplant recipients had been given grafts of TCRalphabeta/CD19-depleted allogeneic hematopoietic cells. The library was built by means of PCR. TCRdb lists the instrument as Illumina HiSeq 2500. Molecular barcoding was employed in the preparation of TCR libraries, with unique molecular identifiers being used to normalize TCRbeta repertoire quantification. The raw public data were reprocessed by TCRdb itself: fastp quality trimming at Q25, MiXCR clonotype calling, in-frame beta chains only. Merged by CDR3 protein, the rows form single entries marked with the most common genes and DNA. Here the sample has a few hundred thousand distinct CDR3 sequences; about 25% occur a single time. Roughly 2.6% of the sample is taken by the ten largest.

The chain couples TRBV9 to TRBJ2-7; 9 bases in the junction line up with TRBD2. This clonotype was obtained from a girl aged 2 to 9 with Fanconi anemia, due to receive a stem cell transplant. The starting material was PBMCs, obtained before TCRalphabeta/CD19-depleted stem cell transplant. The CDR3 in this case is CASSPWDSGSPASYEQYF. In nucleotide form, the sequence is TGTGCCAGCAGCCCCTGGGATAGCGGGAGCCCAGCTTCCTACGAGCAGTACTTC.